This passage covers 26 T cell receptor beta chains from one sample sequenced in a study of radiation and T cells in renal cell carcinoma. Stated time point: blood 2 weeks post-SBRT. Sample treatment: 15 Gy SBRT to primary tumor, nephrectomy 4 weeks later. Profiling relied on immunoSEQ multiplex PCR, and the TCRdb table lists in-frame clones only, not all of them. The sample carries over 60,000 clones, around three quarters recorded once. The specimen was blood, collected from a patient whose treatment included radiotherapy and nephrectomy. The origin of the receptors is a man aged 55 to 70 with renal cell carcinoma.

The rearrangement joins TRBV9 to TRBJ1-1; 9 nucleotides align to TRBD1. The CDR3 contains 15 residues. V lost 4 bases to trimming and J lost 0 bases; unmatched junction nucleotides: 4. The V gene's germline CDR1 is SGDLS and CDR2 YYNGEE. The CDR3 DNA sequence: TGTGCCAGCAGCCCTGGACAGGGGATGAACACTGAAGCTTTCTTT. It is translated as CASSPGQGMNTEAFF. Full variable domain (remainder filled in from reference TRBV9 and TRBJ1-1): DSGVTQTPKHLITATGQRVTLRCSPRSGDLSVYWYQQSLDQGLQFLIQYYNGEERAKGNILERFSAQQFPDLHSELNLSSLELGDSALYFCASSPGQGMNTEAFFGQGTRLTVV.

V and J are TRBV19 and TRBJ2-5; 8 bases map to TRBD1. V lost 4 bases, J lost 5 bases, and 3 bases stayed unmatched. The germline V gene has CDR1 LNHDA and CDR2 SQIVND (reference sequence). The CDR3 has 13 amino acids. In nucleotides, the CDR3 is TGTGCCAGTAGTACCCACAGGGGGGAGACCCAGTACTTC. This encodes CASSTHRGETQYF.

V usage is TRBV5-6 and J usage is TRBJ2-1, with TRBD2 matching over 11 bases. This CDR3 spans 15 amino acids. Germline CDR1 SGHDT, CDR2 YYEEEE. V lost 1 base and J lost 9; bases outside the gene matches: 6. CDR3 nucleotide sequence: TGTGCCAGCAGCTTGAGGCTAGCGGGAGGTGCTGAGCAGTTCTTC. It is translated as CASSLRLAGGAEQFF.

The CDR3 loop is CASSLALRGMGETQYF. The CDR3 DNA follows: TGTGCCAGCAGCTTGGCGTTGCGGGGGATGGGAGAGACCCAGTACTTC. V and J are TRBV5-4 and TRBJ2-5; 7 nucleotides align to TRBD2. CDR1 is SGHNT, CDR2 YYREEE, per germline (reference sequence). The CDR3 is made up of 16 amino acids. Trimming took 0 bases from V and 4 from J; bases not matched to a gene: 9. Supplemented by reference TRBV5-4 and TRBJ2-5, the full variable domain reads ETGVTQSPTHLIKTRGQQVTLRCSSQSGHNTVSWYQQALGQGPQFIFQYYREEENGRGNFPPRFSGLQFPNYSSELNVNALELDDSALYLCASSLALRGMGETQYFGPGTRLLVL.

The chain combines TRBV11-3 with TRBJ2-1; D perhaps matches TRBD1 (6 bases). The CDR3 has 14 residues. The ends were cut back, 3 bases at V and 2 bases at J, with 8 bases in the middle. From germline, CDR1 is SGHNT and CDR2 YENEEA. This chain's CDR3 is CASSFAGAYNEQFF. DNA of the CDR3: TGTGCCAGCAGCTTTGCAGGGGCCTACAATGAGCAGTTCTTC.

CDR3 protein: CAIAGTGDQPQHF. The CDR3 nucleotides are TGTGCCATCGCCGGGACAGGGGATCAGCCCCAGCATTTT. This chain links TRBV19 with TRBJ1-5, with 10 nucleotides matching TRBD1. Losses at the gene ends were 10 bases for V and 5 bases for J; bases not matched to a gene: 5. In germline, CDR1 is LNHDA, CDR2 SQIVND (reference sequence). The CDR3 consists of 13 residues.

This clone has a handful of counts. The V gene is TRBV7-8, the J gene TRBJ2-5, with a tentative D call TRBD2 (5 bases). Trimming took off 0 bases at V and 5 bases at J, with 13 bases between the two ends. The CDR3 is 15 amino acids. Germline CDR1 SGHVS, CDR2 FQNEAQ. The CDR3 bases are TGTGCCAGCAGCTTAGCGCTCGGGGAATGGGAGACCCAGTACTTC. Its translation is CASSLALGEWETQYF.

CDR3 nucleotides: TGCGCCAGCAGTCAATCGGGGGGACAGGGATTTGAGACCCAGTACTTC. Encoded protein: CASSQSGGQGFETQYF. The chain recombines TRBV23-1 with TRBJ2-5; 9 bases agree with TRBD1. TRBV23-1 is marked as an open reading frame, function uncertain. The CDR3 length is 16 residues. J lost 5 bases, V lost 0 bases, and 7 bases had no gene match.

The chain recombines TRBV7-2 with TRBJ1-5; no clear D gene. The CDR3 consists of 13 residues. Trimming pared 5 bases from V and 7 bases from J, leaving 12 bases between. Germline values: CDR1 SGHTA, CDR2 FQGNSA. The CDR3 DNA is TGTGCCAGCAGCCCTCAAACCCACCAGCCCCAGCATTTT. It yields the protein CASSPQTHQPQHF.

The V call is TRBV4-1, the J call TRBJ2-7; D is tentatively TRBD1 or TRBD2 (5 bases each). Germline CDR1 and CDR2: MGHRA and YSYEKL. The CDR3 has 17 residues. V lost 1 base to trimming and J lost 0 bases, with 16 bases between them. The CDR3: CASSQGGYKRSSYEQYV. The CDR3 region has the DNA TGCGCCAGCAGCCAAGGGGGCTATAAGCGGTCCTCCTACGAGCAGTACGTC.

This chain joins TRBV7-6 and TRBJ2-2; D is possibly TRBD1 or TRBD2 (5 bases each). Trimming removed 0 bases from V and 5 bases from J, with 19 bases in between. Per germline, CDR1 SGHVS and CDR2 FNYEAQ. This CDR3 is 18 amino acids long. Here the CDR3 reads CASSLAGAYSAGTGELFF. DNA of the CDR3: TGTGCCAGCAGCTTAGCGGGAGCATACTCCGCAGGGACCGGGGAGCTGTTTTTT. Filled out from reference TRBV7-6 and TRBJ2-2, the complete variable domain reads GAGVSQSPRYKVTKRGQDVALRCDPISGHVSLYWYRQALGQGPEFLTYFNYEAQQDKSGLPNDRFSAERPEGSISTLTIQRTEQRDSAMYRCASSLAGAYSAGTGELFFGEGSRLTVL.

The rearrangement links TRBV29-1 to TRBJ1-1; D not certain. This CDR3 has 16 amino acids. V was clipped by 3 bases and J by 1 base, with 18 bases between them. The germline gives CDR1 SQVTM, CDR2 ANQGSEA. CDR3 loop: CSVEDPHVSGNTEAFF. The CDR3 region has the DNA TGCAGCGTTGAGGACCCTCACGTGAGCGGGAACACTGAAGCTTTCTTT.

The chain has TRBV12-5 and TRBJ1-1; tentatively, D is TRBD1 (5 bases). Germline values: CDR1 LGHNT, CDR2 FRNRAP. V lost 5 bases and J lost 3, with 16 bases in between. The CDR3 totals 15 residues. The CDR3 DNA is TGTGCTAGTGGTGGACGGACGGGGCGGGACACTGAAGCTTTCTTT. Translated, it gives CASGGRTGRDTEAFF.

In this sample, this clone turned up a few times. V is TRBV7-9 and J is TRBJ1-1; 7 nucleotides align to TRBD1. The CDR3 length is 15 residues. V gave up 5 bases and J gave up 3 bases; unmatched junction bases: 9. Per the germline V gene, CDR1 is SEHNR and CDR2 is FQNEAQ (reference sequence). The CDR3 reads CASSTRQGPDTEAFF. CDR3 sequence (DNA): TGTGCCAGCAGCACCCGACAGGGACCGGACACTGAAGCTTTCTTT.

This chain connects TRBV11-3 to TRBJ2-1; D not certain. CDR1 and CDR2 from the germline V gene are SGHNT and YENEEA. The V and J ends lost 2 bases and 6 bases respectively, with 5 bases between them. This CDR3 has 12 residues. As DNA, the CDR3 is TGTGCCAGCAGCTTATTTGCCAATGAGCAGTTCTTC. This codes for CASSLFANEQFF.

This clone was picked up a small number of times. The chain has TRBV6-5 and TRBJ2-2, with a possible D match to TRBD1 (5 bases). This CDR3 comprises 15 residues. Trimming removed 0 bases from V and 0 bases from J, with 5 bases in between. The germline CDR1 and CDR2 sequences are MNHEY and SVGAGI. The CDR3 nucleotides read TGTGCCAGCAGTTACTCGACAGCGAACACCGGGGAGCTGTTTTTT. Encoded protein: CASSYSTANTGELFF.

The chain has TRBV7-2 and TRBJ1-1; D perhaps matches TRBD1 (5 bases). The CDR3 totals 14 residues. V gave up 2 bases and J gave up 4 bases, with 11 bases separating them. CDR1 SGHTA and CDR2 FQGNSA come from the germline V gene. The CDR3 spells CASSLTVRGTEAFF. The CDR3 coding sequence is TGTGCCAGCAGCTTAACGGTAAGGGGCACTGAAGCTTTCTTT.

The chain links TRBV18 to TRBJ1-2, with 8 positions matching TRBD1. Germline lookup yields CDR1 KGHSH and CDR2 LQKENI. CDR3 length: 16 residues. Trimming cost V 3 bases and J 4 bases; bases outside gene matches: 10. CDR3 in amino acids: CASSPPPGQGVYGYTF. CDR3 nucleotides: TGTGCCAGCTCACCGCCACCTGGACAGGGCGTCTATGGCTACACCTTC. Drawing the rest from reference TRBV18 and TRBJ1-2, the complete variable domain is NAGVMQNPRHLVRRRGQEARLRCSPMKGHSHVYWYRQLPEEGLKFMVYLQKENIIDESGMPKERFSAEFPKEGPSILRIQQVVRGDSAAYFCASSPPPGQGVYGYTFGSGTRLTVV.

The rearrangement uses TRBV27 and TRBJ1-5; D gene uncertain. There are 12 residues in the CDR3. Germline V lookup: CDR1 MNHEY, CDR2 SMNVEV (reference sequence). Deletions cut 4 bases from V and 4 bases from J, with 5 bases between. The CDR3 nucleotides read TGTGCCAGCAGTTCGGGGAATCAGCCCCAGCATTTT. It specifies CASSSGNQPQHF.

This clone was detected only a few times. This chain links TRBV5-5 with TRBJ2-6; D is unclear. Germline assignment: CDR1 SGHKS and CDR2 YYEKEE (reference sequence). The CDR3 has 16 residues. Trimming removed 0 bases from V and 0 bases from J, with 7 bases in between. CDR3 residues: CASSLGTASGANVLTF. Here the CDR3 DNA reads TGTGCCAGCAGCTTGGGCACGGCCTCTGGGGCCAACGTCCTGACTTTC. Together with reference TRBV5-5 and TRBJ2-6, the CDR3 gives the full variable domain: DAGVTQSPTHLIKTRGQQVTLRCSPISGHKSVSWYQQVLGQGPQFIFQYYEKEERGRGNFPDRFSARQFPNYSSELNVNALLLGDSALYLCASSLGTASGANVLTFGAGSRLTVL.

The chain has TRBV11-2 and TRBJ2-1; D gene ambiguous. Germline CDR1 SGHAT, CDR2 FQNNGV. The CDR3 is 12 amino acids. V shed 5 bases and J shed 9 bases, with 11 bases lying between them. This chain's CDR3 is CASSASQVEQFF. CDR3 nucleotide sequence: TGTGCCAGCAGCGCGAGTCAAGTTGAGCAGTTCTTC.

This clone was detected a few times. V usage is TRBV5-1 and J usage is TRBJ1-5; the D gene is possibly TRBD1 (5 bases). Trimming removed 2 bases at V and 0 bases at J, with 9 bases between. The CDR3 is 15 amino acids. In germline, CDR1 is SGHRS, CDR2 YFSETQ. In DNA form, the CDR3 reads TGCGCCAGCAGCTTATTAGGGGATAGCAATCAGCCCCAGCATTTT. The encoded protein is CASSLLGDSNQPQHF. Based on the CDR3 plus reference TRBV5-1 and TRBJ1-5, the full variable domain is KAGVTQTPRYLIKTRGQQVTLSCSPISGHRSVSWYQQTPGQGLQFLFEYFSETQRNKGNFPGRFSGRQFSNSRSEMNVSTLELGDSALYLCASSLLGDSNQPQHFGDGTRLSIL.

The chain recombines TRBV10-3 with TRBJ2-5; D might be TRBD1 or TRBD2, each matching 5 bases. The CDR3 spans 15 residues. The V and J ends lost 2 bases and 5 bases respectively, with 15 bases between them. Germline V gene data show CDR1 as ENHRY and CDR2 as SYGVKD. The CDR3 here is CAISEEARGWETQYF. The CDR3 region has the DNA TGTGCCATCAGTGAGGAGGCGAGGGGTTGGGAGACCCAGTACTTC.

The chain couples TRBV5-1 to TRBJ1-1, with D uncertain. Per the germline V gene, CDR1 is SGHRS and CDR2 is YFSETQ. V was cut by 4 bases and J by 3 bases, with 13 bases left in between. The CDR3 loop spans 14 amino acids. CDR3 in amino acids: CASSPSGGHTEAFF. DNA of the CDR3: TGCGCCAGCAGCCCCAGCGGAGGGCACACTGAAGCTTTCTTT.

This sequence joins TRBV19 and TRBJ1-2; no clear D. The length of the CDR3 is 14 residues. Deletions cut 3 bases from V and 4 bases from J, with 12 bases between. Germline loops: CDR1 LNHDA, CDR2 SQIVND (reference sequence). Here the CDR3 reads CASSISGLGYGYTF. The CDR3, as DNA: TGTGCCAGTAGTATTTCCGGGCTGGGCTATGGCTACACCTTC.

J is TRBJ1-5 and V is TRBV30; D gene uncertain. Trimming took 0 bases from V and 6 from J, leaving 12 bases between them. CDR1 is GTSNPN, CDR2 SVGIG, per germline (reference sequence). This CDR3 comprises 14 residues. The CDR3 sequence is CAWSVSARIQPQHF. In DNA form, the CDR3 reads TGTGCCTGGAGTGTATCCGCCCGGATTCAGCCCCAGCATTTT. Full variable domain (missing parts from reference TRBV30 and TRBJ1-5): SQTIHQWPATLVQPVGSPLSLECTVEGTSNPNLYWYRQAAGRGLQLLFYSVGIGQISSEVPQNLSASRPQDRQFILSSKKLLLSDSGFYLCAWSVSARIQPQHFGDGTRLSIL.